This entry describes one TCR beta chain. Its target is not known. These data originate in a study of T cell responses to AZD1222 COVID-19 vaccine. General study findings and limits: White British ancestry dominated among donors, who included more females, and clonal diversity was possibly underestimated. Once two AZD1222 doses were given, Spike-specific TCR breadth and depth went up.

The repertoire was sequenced with immunoSEQ multiplex PCR; TCRdb's copy has only in-frame clones and lacks some. This table holds 69,000 or so clones, about 88% found once. With 7 bases clipped from V and 3 bases from J, the junction kept 8 bases outside the gene matches. The CDR3 contains 14 residues. Germline V CDR1 and CDR2: SEHNR, FQNEAQ (reference sequence). This chain connects TRBV7-9 to TRBJ1-1; 7 nucleotides line up with TRBD1. This specimen consisted of peripheral blood, obtained 28 days after the second dose of the MenACWY control vaccine. This sequence originates from an adult who received the MenACWY meningococcal vaccine as a control. The CDR3 nucleotides are TGTGCCAGCACCGAGGGGGCCGGGGACACTGAAGCTTTCTTT. It yields the protein CASTEGAGDTEAFF.